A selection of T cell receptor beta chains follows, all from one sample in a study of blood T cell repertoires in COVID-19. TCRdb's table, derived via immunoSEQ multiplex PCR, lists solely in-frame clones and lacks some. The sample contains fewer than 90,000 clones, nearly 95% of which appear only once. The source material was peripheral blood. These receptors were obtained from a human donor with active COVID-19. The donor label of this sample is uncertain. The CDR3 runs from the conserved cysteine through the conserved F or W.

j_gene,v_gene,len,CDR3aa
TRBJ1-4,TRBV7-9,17,CASSFLDREPKNEKLFF
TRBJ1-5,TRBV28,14,CASNRGGANQPQHF
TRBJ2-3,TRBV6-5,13,CASRIAGAVTQYF
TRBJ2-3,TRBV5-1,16,CASSLLGRGSFDTQYF
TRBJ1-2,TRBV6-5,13,CASRTGVDYGYTF
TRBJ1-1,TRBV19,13,CASTLDRGTEAFF
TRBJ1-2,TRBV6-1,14,CASSDRGEGYGYTF
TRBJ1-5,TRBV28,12,CARSRGDQPQHF
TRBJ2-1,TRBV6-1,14,CASSERDSQNEQFF
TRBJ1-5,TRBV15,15,CATSRVGRNEQPQHF
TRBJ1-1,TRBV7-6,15,CASSPPGGLNTEAFF
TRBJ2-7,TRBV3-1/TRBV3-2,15,CASSQRLAGDRKQYF
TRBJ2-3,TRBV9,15,CASSTTGHSTDTQYF
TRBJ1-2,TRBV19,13,CASNKGLNYGYTF
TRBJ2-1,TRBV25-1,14,CASSHTGNRDEQFF
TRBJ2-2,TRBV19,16,CASSIRLAGATGELFF
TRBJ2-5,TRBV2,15,CASSEGHFREETQYF
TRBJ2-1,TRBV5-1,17,CASSARLAGGSYNEQFF
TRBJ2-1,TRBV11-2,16,CASSPSAGAFYNEQFF
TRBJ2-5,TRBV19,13,CASSPSGWETQYF
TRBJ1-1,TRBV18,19,CASSPRTGGTVGVNTEAFF
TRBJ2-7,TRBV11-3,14,CASSLARGFNEQYF
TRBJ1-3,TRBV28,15,CASSLVPGSGNTIYF
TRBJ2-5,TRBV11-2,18,CASSSDGGGRGYQETQYF
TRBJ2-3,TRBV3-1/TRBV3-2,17,CASSRGALAGITDTQYF
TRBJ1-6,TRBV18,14,CASSPGQNNSPLHF
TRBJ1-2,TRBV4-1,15,CASSQEQGYNYGYTF
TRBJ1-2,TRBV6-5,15,CASSSGTGGAYGYTF